These 7 T cell receptor beta chains share one sample of origin, sequenced in a study of cytomegalovirus exposure and HLA in healthy donors listed by TCRdb under 2017. Receptor amplification or capture employed the immunoSEQ multiplex PCR assay. TCRdb carries this immuneACCESS record with in-frame sequences only. Its versions omit some clonotypes, under half of them owing to an unresolved V gene in the studies checked, with the rest unexplained. The sample data list 200,000 or so clones, and roughly 88% of these were observed just once. Roughly 12% of the sample goes to the ten largest clones. The sequencing sample was made of PBMCs. The receptors come from a woman in her twenties or thirties in good health and CMV-seropositive.

The CDR3 region has the DNA TGCGCCAGCAGCTGGGGGACAGATGTGAACACTGAAGCTTTCTTT. This gives the protein CASSWGTDVNTEAFF. The V call is TRBV5-1, the J call TRBJ1-1, with TRBD1 matching over 7 bases. V lost 3 bases and J lost 0; bases outside the gene matches: 5. Germline V CDR1 and CDR2: SGHRS, YFSETQ. CDR3 size: 15 residues.

This chain links TRBV5-1 with TRBJ2-1, with 8 positions matching TRBD2. Germline-derived CDR1 and CDR2 are SGHRS and YFSETQ. The trim removed 9 bases at V and 5 bases at J, leaving 13 bases unmatched. The CDR3 covers 15 residues. Written as DNA, the CDR3 is TGCGCCACCGCCCCTCTAGCGGGTGGGGACAATGAGCAGTTCTTC. Translated, it gives CATAPLAGGDNEQFF.

This chain joins TRBV5-1 and TRBJ1-4; D may be TRBD1 (6 bases). With 4 bases removed from V and 5 bases from J, the gap between germline ends came to 9 bases. The CDR3 length is 13 residues. From germline, CDR1 is SGHRS and CDR2 YFSETQ. CDR3 residues: CASSPGENEKLFF. The CDR3 region has the DNA TGCGCCAGCAGCCCAGGGGAAAATGAAAAACTGTTTTTT.

The genes are TRBV28 and TRBJ2-5, with D perhaps matching TRBD2 (6 bases). Germline V gene sequence: CDR1 MDHEN, CDR2 SYDVKM. The CDR3 is 15 residues long. V was pared by 8 bases and J by 2 bases, with 18 bases between. The CDR3 loop is CASYPGSRGQETQYF. DNA for the CDR3: TGTGCCAGCTACCCCGGGTCGCGGGGTCAAGAGACCCAGTACTTC.

The chain carries TRBV5-5 and TRBJ1-2; D unclear. The CDR3 consists of 14 residues. CDR1 and CDR2 from the germline V gene are SGHKS and YYEKEE (reference sequence). Trimming shortened V by 0 bases and J by 4 bases, and 10 bases separated the two germline ends. CDR3 bases: TGTGCCAGCAGCTTGGTAACACCGATCTATGGCTACACCTTC. Translation: CASSLVTPIYGYTF.

The CDR3 nucleotides are TGTGCCAGCAGTACCGGGAACAGGGGGCTCGGGCAGCCCCAGCATTTT. It specifies CASSTGNRGLGQPQHF. This chain connects TRBV6-6 to TRBJ1-5, with 9 bases matching TRBD1. Trimming at V came to 5 bases and at J to 7 bases, leaving 12 bases not matched to a gene. The CDR3 spans 16 residues. CDR1 and CDR2 from the germline V gene are MNHNY and SVGAGI (reference sequence).

This chain joins TRBV10-1 and TRBJ2-6; possibly TRBD1 for D (6 bases). V lost 3 bases, J lost 0 bases, and 6 bases lay in between. The CDR3 has 15 residues. Per germline, CDR1 WNHNN and CDR2 SYGVQD (reference sequence). This CDR3 reads CASSEGGSGANVLTF. In DNA form, the CDR3 reads TGCGCCAGCAGTGAAGGGGGCTCTGGGGCCAACGTCCTGACTTTC.